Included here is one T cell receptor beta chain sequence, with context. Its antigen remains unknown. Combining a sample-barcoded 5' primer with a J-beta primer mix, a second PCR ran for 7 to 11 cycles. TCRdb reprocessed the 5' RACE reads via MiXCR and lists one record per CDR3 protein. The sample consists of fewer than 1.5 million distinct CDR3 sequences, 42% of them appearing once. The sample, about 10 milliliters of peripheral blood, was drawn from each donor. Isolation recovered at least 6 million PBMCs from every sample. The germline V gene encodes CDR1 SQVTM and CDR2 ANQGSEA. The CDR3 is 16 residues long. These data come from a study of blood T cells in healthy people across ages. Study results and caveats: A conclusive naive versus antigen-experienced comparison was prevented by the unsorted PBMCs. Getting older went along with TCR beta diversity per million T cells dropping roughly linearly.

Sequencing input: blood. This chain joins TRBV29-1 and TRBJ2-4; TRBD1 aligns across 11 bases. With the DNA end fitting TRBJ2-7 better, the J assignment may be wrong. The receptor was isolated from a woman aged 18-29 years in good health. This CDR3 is CSVDAVIGQGAYEQYF. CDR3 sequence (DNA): TGCAGCGTTGACGCCGTAATCGGACAGGGGGCGTACGAGCAGTACTTC.